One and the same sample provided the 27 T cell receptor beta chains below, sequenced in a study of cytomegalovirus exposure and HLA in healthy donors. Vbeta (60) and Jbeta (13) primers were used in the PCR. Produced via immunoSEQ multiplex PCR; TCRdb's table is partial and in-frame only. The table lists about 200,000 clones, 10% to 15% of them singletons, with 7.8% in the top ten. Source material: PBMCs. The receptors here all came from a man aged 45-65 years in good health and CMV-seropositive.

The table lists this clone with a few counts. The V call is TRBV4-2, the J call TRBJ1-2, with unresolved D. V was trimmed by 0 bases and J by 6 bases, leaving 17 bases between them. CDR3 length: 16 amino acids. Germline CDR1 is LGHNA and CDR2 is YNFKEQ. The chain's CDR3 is CASSQDRRVPGNGYTF. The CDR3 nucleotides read TGTGCCAGCAGCCAAGATCGCAGAGTCCCAGGAAATGGCTACACCTTC.

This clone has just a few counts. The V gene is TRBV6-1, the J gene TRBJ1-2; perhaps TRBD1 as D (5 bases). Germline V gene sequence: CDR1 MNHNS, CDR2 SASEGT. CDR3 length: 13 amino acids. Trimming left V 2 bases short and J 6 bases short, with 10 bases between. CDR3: CASSESGRHGYTF. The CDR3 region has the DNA TGTGCCAGCAGTGAATCAGGGCGGCATGGCTACACCTTC.

CDR3 nucleotide sequence: TGTGCCAGCAGCGGACAGGGAGGGCAGTACTTC. Its protein product is CASSGQGGQYF. The chain links TRBV2 to TRBJ2-5, with D perhaps matching TRBD1 (8 bases). The CDR3 has 11 residues. Germline V gene lookup returns CDR1 SNHLY and CDR2 FYNNEI. With 6 bases removed from V and 11 bases from J, the gap between germline ends came to 13 bases.

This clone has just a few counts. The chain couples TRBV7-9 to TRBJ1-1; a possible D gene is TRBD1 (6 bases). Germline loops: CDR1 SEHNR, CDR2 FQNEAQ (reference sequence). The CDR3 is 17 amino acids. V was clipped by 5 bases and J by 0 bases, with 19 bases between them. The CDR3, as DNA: TGTGCCAGCAGCACCAGGTCTAGGGGGTACATGAACACTGAAGCTTTCTTT. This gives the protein CASSTRSRGYMNTEAFF.

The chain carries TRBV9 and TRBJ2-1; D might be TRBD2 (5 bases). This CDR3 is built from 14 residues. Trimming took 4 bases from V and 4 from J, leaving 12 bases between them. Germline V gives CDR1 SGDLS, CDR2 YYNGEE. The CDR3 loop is CASSFRTGYNEQFF. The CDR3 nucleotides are TGTGCCAGCAGCTTTCGGACGGGATACAATGAGCAGTTCTTC.

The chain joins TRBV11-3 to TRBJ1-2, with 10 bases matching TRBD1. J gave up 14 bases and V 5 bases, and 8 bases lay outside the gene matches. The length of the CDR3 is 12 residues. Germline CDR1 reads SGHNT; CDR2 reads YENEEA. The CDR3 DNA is TGTGCCAGCAGCGCTCGGACAGGGGGAAAAACCTTC. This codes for CASSARTGGKTF.

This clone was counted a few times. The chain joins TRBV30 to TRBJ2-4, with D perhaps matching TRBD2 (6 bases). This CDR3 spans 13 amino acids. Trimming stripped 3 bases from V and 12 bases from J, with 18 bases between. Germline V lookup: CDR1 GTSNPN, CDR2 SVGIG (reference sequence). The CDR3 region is CAWRWGGGGSQYF. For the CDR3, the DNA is TGTGCCTGGAGGTGGGGAGGAGGAGGAAGTCAGTACTTC.

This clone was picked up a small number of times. DNA of the CDR3: TGTGCCAGCAGTATAGGACAGGGGGACACCGGGGAGCTGTTTTTT. Translated, it gives CASSIGQGDTGELFF. This chain connects TRBV5-6 to TRBJ2-2; TRBD1 agrees at 10 bases. J was trimmed by 3 bases and V by 5 bases; bases with no gene match: 4. The CDR3 consists of 15 residues. From germline, CDR1 is SGHDT and CDR2 YYEEEE.

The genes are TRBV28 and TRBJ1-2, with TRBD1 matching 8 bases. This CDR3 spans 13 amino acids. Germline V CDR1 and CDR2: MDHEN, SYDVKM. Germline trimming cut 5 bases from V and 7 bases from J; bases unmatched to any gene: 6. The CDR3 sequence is CASSRTGQRGYTF. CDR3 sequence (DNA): TGTGCCAGCAGTAGGACAGGGCAACGTGGCTACACCTTC.

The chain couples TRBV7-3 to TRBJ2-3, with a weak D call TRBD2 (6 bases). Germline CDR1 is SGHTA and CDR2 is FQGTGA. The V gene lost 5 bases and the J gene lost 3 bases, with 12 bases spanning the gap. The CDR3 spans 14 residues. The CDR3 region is CASSPGGRTDTQYF. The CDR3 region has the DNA TGTGCCAGCAGCCCCGGGGGACGTACAGATACGCAGTATTTT.

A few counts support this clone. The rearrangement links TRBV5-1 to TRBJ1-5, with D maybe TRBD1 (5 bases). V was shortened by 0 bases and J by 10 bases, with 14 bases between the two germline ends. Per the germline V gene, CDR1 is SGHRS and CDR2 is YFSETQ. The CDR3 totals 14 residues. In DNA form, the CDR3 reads TGCGCCAGCAGCTTGGGGAGCGGGGGGGAACCCCAGCATTTT. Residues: CASSLGSGGEPQHF. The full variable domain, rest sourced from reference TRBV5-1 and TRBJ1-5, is KAGVTQTPRYLIKTRGQQVTLSCSPISGHRSVSWYQQTPGQGLQFLFEYFSETQRNKGNFPGRFSGRQFSNSRSEMNVSTLELGDSALYLCASSLGSGGEPQHFGDGTRLSIL.

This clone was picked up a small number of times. The CDR3 DNA reads TGTGCCAGCAGGCGATCAGGGGTCAATCAGCCCCAGCATTTT. It yields the protein CASRRSGVNQPQHF. The chain has TRBV28 and TRBJ1-5, with D possibly matching TRBD1 (6 bases). This CDR3 region has 14 residues. V lost 6 bases, J lost 3 bases, and 12 bases lay in between. Germline V lookup: CDR1 MDHEN, CDR2 SYDVKM.

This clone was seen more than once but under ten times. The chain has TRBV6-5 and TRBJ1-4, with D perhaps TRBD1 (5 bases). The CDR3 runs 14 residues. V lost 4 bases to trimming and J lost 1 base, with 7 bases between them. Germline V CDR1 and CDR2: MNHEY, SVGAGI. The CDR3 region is CASSSTVTNEKLFF. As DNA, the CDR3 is TGTGCCAGCAGTTCGACAGTAACTAATGAAAAACTGTTTTTT.

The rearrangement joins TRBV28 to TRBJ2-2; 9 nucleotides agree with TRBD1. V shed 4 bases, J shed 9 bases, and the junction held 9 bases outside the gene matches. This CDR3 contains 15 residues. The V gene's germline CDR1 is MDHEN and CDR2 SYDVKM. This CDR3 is CASSSGTGIVRELFF. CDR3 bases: TGTGCCAGCAGTTCAGGGACAGGGATAGTAAGGGAGCTGTTTTTT.

The CDR3 DNA sequence: TGCGCCAGCAGCTTGGACGGACAGGGGGCGTTTGGCTACACCTTC. It is translated as CASSLDGQGAFGYTF. The rearrangement uses TRBV5-1 and TRBJ1-2; the match to TRBD1 covers 11 bases. The CDR3 has 15 amino acids. From germline, CDR1 is SGHRS and CDR2 YFSETQ. V lost 0 bases to trimming and J lost 7 bases; unmatched junction nucleotides: 5. The full variable domain, with the rest looked up from reference TRBV5-1 and TRBJ1-2, is KAGVTQTPRYLIKTRGQQVTLSCSPISGHRSVSWYQQTPGQGLQFLFEYFSETQRNKGNFPGRFSGRQFSNSRSEMNVSTLELGDSALYLCASSLDGQGAFGYTFGSGTRLTVV.

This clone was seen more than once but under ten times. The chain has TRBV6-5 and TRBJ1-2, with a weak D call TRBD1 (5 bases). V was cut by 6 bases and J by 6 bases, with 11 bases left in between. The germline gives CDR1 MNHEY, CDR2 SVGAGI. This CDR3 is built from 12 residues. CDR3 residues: CASRQGPHGYTF. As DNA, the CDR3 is TGTGCCAGCAGGCAGGGTCCCCATGGCTACACCTTC.

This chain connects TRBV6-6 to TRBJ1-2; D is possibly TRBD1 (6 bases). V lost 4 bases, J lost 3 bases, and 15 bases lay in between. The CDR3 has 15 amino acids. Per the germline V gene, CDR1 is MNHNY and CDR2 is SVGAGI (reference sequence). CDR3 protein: CASSSKSRGDYGYTF. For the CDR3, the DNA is TGTGCCAGCAGTTCCAAATCCAGGGGCGACTATGGCTACACCTTC.

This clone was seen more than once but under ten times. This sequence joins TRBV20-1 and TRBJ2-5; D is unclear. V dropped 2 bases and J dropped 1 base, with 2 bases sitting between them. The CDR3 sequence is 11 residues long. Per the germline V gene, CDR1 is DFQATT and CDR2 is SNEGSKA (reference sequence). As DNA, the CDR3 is TGCAGTGCTAGACTCCAAGAGACCCAGTACTTC. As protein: CSARLQETQYF.

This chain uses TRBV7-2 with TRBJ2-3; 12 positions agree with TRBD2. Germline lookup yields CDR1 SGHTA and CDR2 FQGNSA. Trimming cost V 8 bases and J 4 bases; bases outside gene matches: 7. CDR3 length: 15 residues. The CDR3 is CASRPSGGAADTQYF. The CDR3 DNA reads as TGTGCCAGCCGCCCTAGCGGGGGGGCCGCAGATACGCAGTATTTT.

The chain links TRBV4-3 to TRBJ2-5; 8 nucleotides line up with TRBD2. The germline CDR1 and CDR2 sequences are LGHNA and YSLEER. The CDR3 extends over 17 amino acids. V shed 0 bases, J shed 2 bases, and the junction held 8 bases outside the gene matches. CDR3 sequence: CASSQDRGGSRQETQYF. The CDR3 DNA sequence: TGCGCCAGCAGCCAAGATCGCGGGGGGAGTAGGCAAGAGACCCAGTACTTC.

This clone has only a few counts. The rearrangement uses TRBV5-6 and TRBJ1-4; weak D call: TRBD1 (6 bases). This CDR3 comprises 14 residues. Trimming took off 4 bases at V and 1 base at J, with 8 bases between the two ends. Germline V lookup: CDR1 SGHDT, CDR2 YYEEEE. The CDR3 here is CASSEQGTNEKLFF. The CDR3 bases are TGTGCCAGCAGCGAACAGGGAACTAATGAAAAACTGTTTTTT.

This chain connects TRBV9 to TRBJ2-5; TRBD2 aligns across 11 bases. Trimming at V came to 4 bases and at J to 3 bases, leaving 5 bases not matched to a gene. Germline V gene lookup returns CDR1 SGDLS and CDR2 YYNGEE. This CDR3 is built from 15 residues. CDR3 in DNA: TGTGCCAGCAGCTTAGCGGGGGGGCTGAAAGAGACCCAGTACTTC. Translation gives CASSLAGGLKETQYF.

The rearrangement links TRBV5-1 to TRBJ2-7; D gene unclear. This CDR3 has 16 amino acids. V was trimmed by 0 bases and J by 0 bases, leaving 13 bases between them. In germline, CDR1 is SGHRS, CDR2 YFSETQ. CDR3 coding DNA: TGCGCCAGCAGCTTGGACCCCATATTCAGCTCCTACGAGCAGTACTTC. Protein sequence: CASSLDPIFSSYEQYF.

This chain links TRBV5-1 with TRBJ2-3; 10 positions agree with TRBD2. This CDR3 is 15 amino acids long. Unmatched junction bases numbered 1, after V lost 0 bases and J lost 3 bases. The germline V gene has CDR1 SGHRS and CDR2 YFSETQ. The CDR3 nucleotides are TGCGCCAGCAGCTTGGCAGCGGGGGGGACAGATACGCAGTATTTT. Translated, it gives CASSLAAGGTDTQYF.

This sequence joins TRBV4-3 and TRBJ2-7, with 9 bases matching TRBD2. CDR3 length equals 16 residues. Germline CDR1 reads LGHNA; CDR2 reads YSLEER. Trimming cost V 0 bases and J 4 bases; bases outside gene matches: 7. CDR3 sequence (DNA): TGCGCCAGCAGCCAAGATCCTGCGGGGGGGCAGTACGAGCAGTACTTC. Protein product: CASSQDPAGGQYEQYF.

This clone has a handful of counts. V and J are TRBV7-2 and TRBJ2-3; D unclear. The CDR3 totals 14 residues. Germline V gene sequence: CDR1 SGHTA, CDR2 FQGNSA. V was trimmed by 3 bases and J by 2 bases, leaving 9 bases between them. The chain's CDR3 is CASSFNRPTDTQYF. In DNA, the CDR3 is TGTGCCAGCAGCTTTAACAGACCCACAGATACGCAGTATTTT. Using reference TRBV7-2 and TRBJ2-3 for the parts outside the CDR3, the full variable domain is GAGVSQSPSNKVTEKGKDVELRCDPISGHTALYWYRQSLGQGLEFLIYFQGNSAPDKSGLPSDRFSAERTGGSVSTLTIQRTQQEDSAVYLCASSFNRPTDTQYFGPGTRLTVL.

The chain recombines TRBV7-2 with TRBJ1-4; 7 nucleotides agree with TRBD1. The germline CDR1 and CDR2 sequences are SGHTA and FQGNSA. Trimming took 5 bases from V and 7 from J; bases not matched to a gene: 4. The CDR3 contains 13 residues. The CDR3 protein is CASSLRQGEKLFF. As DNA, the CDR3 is TGTGCCAGCAGCCTTCGACAGGGTGAAAAACTGTTTTTT.